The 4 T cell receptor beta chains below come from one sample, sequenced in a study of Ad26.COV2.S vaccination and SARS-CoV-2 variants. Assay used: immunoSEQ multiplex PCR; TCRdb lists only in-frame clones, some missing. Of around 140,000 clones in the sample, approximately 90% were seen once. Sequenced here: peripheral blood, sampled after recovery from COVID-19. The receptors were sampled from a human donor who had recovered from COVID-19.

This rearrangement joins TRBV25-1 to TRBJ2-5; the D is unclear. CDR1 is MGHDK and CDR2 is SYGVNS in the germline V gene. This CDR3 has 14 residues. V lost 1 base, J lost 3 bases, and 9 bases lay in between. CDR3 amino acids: CASSEWAEEETQYF. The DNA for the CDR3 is TGTGCCAGCAGTGAATGGGCAGAGGAAGAGACCCAGTACTTC.

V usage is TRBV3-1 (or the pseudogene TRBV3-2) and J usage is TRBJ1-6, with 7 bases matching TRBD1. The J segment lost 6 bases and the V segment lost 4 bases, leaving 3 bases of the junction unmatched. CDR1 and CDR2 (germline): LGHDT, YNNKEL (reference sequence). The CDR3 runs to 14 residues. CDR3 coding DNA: TGTGCCAGCAGCCCACAGGGGAGTAATTCACCCCTCCACTTT. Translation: CASSPQGSNSPLHF.

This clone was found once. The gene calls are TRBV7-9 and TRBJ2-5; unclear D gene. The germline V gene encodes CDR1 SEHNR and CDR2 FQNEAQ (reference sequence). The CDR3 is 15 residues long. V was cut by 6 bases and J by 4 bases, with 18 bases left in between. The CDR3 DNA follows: TGTGCCAGCAGGCAAACCGGCCCCTACCCAGAGACCCAGTACTTC. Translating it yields CASRQTGPYPETQYF.

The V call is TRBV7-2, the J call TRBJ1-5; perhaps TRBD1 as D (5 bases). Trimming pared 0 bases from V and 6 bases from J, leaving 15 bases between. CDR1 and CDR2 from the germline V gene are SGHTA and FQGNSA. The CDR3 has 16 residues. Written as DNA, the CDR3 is TGTGCCAGCAGCTTAGCGGGAAGGGGATCCAGTCAGCCCCAGCATTTT. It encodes CASSLAGRGSSQPQHF.